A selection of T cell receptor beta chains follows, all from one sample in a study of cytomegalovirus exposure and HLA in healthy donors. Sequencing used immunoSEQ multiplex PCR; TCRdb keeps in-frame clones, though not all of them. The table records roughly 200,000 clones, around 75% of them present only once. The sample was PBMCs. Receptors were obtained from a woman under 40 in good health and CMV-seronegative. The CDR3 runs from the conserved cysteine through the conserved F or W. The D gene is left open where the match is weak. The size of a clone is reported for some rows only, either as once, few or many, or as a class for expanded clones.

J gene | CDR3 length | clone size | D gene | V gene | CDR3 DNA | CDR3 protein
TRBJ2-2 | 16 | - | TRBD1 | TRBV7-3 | TGTGCCAGCAGCTTCTTTAGACAGGGACGCGCCGGGGAGCTGTTTTTT | CASSFFRQGRAGELFF
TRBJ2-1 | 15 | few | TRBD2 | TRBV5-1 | TGCGCCAGCAGCTTGACTAGCGGGGGTAACAATGAGCAGTTCTTC | CASSLTSGGNNEQFF
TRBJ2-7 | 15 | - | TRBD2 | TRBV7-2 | TGTGCCAGCAGCTTTGGCGGGAGGGGCTCCTACGAGCAGTACTTC | CASSFGGRGSYEQYF
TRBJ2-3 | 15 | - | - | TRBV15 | TGTGCCACCAGCGGTCGCCGGGGGGCCACAGATACGCAGTATTTT | CATSGRRGATDTQYF
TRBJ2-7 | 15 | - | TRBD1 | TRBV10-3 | TGTGCCATCAGTGAAAAGGGGACAGGCTCCTACGAGCAGTACTTC | CAISEKGTGSYEQYF
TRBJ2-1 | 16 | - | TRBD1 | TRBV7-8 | TGTGCCAGCAGCTTAGTTGTGGGACAGGACGACAATGAGCAGTTCTTC | CASSLVVGQDDNEQFF
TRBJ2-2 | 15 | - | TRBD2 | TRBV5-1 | TGCGCCAGCAGCTTACGGCGGGGGGACACCGGGGAGCTGTTTTTT | CASSLRRGDTGELFF
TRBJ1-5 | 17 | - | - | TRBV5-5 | TGTGCCAGCAGCGCCAGGACCCTACAGGGCCCCCTCGAGCCCCAGCATTTT | CASSARTLQGPLEPQHF
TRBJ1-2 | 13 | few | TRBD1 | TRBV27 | TGTGCCAGCAGTCAACGGACAGGGGAAGGCTACACCTTC | CASSQRTGEGYTF
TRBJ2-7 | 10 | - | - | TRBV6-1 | TGTGCCACTCAGTATTACGAGCAGTACTTC | CATQYYEQYF
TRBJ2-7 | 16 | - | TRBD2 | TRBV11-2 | TGTGCCAGCAGCTTAAGCTCTAGCGGGAGTTACTACGAGCAGTACTTC | CASSLSSSGSYYEQYF
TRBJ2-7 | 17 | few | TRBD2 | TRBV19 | TGTGCCAGTAGTAAAGTTTCGACTAGCGGGTACTCCTACGAGCAGTACTTC | CASSKVSTSGYSYEQYF
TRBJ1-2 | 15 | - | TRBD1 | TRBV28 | TGTGCCAGCAGTTTCCCGGGACAGGCCCCTAGAGGCTACACCTTC | CASSFPGQAPRGYTF
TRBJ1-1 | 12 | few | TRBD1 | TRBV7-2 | TGTGCCAGCAGCCCAGAGGGACAGCAAGCTTTCTTT | CASSPEGQQAFF
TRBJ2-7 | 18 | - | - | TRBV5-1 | TGCGCCAGCAGCTTGGGTCCGGGGTCCGGCCTGGCTTCTGGGGAGCAGTACTTC | CASSLGPGSGLASGEQYF
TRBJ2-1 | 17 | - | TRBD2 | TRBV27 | TGTGCCAGCAGCCTGCAGACTAGCGGGGTTTCCTACAATGAGCAGTTCTTC | CASSLQTSGVSYNEQFF
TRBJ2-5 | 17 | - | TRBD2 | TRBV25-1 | TGTGCCAGCAGTGAATTATGGGTAGCGGGAGGGAGGGAGACCCAGTACTTC | CASSELWVAGGRETQYF
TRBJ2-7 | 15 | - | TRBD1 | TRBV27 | TGTGCCAGCAGCCCGGGACAGGGGTCCCCGTACGAGCAGTACTTC | CASSPGQGSPYEQYF
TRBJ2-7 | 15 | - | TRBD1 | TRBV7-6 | TGTGCCAGCAGCCCCCAGGGACAGGTCGGGGACGAGCAGTACTTC | CASSPQGQVGDEQYF
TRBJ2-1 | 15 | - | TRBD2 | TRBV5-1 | TGCGCCAGCAGGTTAACTAGCGGCGGGGGGAATGAGCAGTTCTTC | CASRLTSGGGNEQFF
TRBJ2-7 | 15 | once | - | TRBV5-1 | TGCGCCAGCAGCTTGGAGCCTGGCAGGGTGTACGAGCAGTACTTC | CASSLEPGRVYEQYF
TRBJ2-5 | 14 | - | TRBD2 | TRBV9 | TGTGCCAGCAGCGTATCAGGGAGGGCCGGGGGCCAGTACTTC | CASSVSGRAGGQYF
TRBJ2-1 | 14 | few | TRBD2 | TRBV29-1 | TGCAGCGTTGATTGGCCTAGCGGGAGTGGTGAGCAGTTCTTC | CSVDWPSGSGEQFF
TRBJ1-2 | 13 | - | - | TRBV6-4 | TGTGCCAGCAGTGAGGAACCGGGGGGTGGCTACACCTTC | CASSEEPGGGYTF
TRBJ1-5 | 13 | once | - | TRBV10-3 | TGTGCCATCGGTGATCAGGGTGGTCAGCCCCAGCATTTT | CAIGDQGGQPQHF
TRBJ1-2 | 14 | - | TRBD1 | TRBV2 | TGTGCCAGCGCACACCCGGGACAGAAAAGCGGCTACACCTTC | CASAHPGQKSGYTF
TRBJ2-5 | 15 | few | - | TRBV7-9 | TGTGCCAGCAGCCCCCTCTCTAGCAGCCAAGAGACCCAGTACTTC | CASSPLSSSQETQYF
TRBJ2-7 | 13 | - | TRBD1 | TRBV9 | TGTGCCAGCAGCCGGACAGGGGGGTACGAGCAGTACTTC | CASSRTGGYEQYF
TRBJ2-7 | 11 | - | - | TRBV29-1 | TGCAGCGTCACCTCGGGGTACGAGCAGTACTTC | CSVTSGYEQYF
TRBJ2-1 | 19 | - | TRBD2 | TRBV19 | TGTGCCAGTAGTACCCCCCCCGGGACTAGCGGGATTTTTGGGAATGAGCAGTTCTTC | CASSTPPGTSGIFGNEQFF
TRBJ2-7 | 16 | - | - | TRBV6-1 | TGTGCCAGCAGTGGGGGGAGGTCGTTGGACCGCTACGAGCAGTACTTC | CASSGGRSLDRYEQYF
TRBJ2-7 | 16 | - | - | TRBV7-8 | TGTGCCAGCAGCTTAATAGTTCTAGCAGCCAACTACGAGCAGTACTTC | CASSLIVLAANYEQYF
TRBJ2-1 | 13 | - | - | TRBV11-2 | TGTGCCAGCAGCTCCCATCAGGAGGGTGAGCCCATCTTC | CASSSHQEGEPIF
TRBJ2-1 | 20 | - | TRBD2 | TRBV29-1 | TGCAGCGTTGACGTAGTCAGGGGTTGGACTAGCGTCAACGTGGTCCATGAGCAGTTCTTC | CSVDVVRGWTSVNVVHEQFF
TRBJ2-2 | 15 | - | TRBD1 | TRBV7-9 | TGTGCCAGCAGCTTAGGGACAGGGGAGCCCGGGGAGCTGTTTTTT | CASSLGTGEPGELFF
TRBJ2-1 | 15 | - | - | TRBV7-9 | TGTGCCAGCAGCCCGACTAGAGGTTCCTACAATGAGCAGTTCTTC | CASSPTRGSYNEQFF
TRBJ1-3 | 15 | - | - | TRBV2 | TGTGCCAGCAGGGCGGGAAGGGGAGTCAGAAACACCATATATTTT | CASRAGRGVRNTIYF
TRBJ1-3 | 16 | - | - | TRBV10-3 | TGTGCCATCAGTGGGGGGGGCCGCAACTCTGGAAACACCATATATTTT | CAISGGGRNSGNTIYF